The present T cell receptor (beta chain) was sequenced within a study of early stage breast cancer tumors. This table comes from immunoSEQ multiplex PCR, and its TCRdb copy is limited to in-frame clones, with some not included. The profile covers under 14,000 clones, with around 75% appearing a single time and over 11% taken by the ten largest. Germline assignment: CDR1 SEHNR and CDR2 FQNEAQ (reference sequence). The CDR3 has 13 amino acids. V gave up 3 bases and J gave up 10 bases, with 10 bases separating them. Points from the study as a whole: Most shared enriched TCRB sequences were commonly generated ones. In about 85% of the 16 patients, blood comparison separated tumor from normal breast.

In the case of this clone: Antigen specificity is unknown.

The rearrangement links TRBV7-9 to TRBJ1-6; D possibly corresponds to TRBD1 (5 bases). The clonotype originates from an older person with breast cancer. The sample comprised breast tumor tissue. The CDR3 loop reads CASSLGLGSPLHF. The CDR3 DNA follows: TGTGCCAGCAGCTTGGGGCTGGGCTCACCCCTCCACTTT.